This is a list of T cell receptor beta chains from one sample in a study of Graves' ophthalmopathy and Graves' hyperthyroidism. TCRdb reprocessed the multiplex PCR reads via MiXCR and lists one record per CDR3 protein. Of over a million distinct CDR3 sequences detected, less than 45% appear once; the ten largest clones hold 11%. The sequenced sample consisted of peripheral blood or thyroid tissue (not recorded which). These receptors were obtained from an adult man with Graves' hyperthyroidism. CDR3s include the opening cysteine and the closing phenylalanine or tryptophan. Each record gives: V gene, clone size, D gene, J gene, CDR3 protein, CDR3 DNA. D genes are given only for firm matches. Clone size, where shown, is once, few, many, or a class for clones that have expanded.

V: TRBV29-1
size: many
D: NA
J: TRBJ1-3
CDR3: CSVAVRVGNTIYF
DNA: TGCAGCGTTGCCGTCAGGGTAGGAAACACCATATATTTT

V: TRBV11-2
size: NA
D: TRBD2
J: TRBJ2-7
CDR3: CATGISGLGTNEQYF
DNA: TGTGCCACCGGCATATCGGGACTGGGGACTAACGAGCAGTACTTC

V: TRBV29-1
size: many
D: TRBD1
J: TRBJ2-2
CDR3: CSVDQGALPGELFF
DNA: TGCAGCGTTGACCAGGGGGCGCTTCCCGGGGAGCTGTTTTTT

V: TRBV29-1
size: NA
D: TRBD1
J: TRBJ1-1
CDR3: CSVKYRGAFF
DNA: TGCAGCGTTAAGTACAGGGGGGCTTTCTTT

V: TRBV7-2
size: NA
D: TRBD2
J: TRBJ2-7
CDR3: CASSPTSGISYEQYF
DNA: TGTGCCAGCAGCCCGACTAGCGGAATCTCCTACGAGCAGTACTTC

V: TRBV29-1
size: NA
D: TRBD1
J: TRBJ1-5
CDR3: CSVRRDSATRTVNQPHHF
DNA: TGCAGCGTGCGCCGGGACAGTGCTACCCGAACGGTCAATCAGCCCCATCATTTT

V: TRBV6-6
size: many
D: NA
J: TRBJ1-6
CDR3: CASNNEANSPLHF
DNA: TGTGCCAGCAACAACGAGGCAAATTCACCCCTCCACTTT

V: TRBV20-1
size: NA
D: TRBD1
J: TRBJ1-3
CDR3: CSALGDRGGNTIYF
DNA: TGCAGTGCTCTCGGGGACAGGGGTGGGAACACCATATATTTT

V: TRBV9
size: NA
D: NA
J: TRBJ2-7
CDR3: CASSVASSGEQYF
DNA: TGTGCCAGCAGCGTGGCCAGCTCGGGGGAGCAGTACTTC

V: TRBV5-1
size: many
D: NA
J: TRBJ2-5
CDR3: CASSLGGGETQYF
DNA: TGTGCCAGCAGCTTAGGTGGGGGAGAGACCCAGTACTTC

V: TRBV12-3/TRBV12-4
size: few
D: TRBD2
J: TRBJ2-7
CDR3: CASSLGGRAGYEQYF
DNA: TGTGCCAGCAGTTTAGGCGGGAGGGCCGGATACGAGCAGTACTTC